This TCR beta chain was sequenced during a study of shared clonotypes between healthy human individuals. Study results and caveats: Estimated richness values were generally larger in naive subsets than in memory subsets.

Remarks on this clone: The antigen is undetermined.

V was clipped by 5 bases and J by 10 bases, with 18 bases between them. The CDR3 is made up of 14 amino acids. Germline V CDR1 and CDR2: MNHNS, SASEGT. Sequencing was performed with immunoSEQ multiplex PCR; in TCRdb, only in-frame clones are kept and a portion is missing. The table has some 2.3 million clones, over 85% seen once; the top ten hold 0.39%. The sample was naive CD4+ T cells from PBMCs. Indicated subset: CD45RA+ positively selected. The TCR was taken from a young man in good health. Some clones in this sample may be carry-over from other donors' samples. This rearrangement joins TRBV6-1 to TRBJ2-1; D tentatively reads TRBD1 or TRBD2 (7 bases each). Written as DNA, the CDR3 is TGTGCCAGCAGTCCCAGGGGGGGGCGAGGCGAGCAGTTCTTC. Its protein product is CASSPRGGRGEQFF.